Listed below are T cell receptor beta chains from one sample, sequenced in a study of T-cell memory formation after mild COVID-19. MiXCR was run by TCRdb on the 5' RACE reads, yielding one entry per CDR3 protein. In the table there are hundreds of thousands of distinct CDR3 sequences, 20% to 25% of which are singletons. Material for sequencing was PBMCs or a T cell subset sorted from them (not recorded which). The receptors here all came from an adult woman who had mild COVID-19 (a few samples of this study predate the infection). Cell type and time point are not known. Both conserved end residues are part of each CDR3. Fields, in order: V gene, CDR3 protein.

TRBV6-1 | CANGRTPTDTQYF
TRBV4-1 | CASSQDSSAYNEQFF
TRBV5-1 | CASSFSGIPPLHNEQFF
TRBV12-3/TRBV12-4 | CASSLGLAGGYGQETQYF
TRBV12-3/TRBV12-4 | CASSFHGGGYEQYF
TRBV13 | CASSLGTSITDTQYF
TRBV12-3/TRBV12-4 | CASSPWPGAGNTIYF
TRBV20-1 | CSAGGPGTASYEQYF
TRBV7-9 | CASNSYGVNRVNEKLFF
TRBV30 | CAWSSDFTNYGYTF
TRBV5-1 | CASSLDQAKNIQYF
TRBV12-3/TRBV12-4 | CASSLVKEPPEKLFF
TRBV14 | CASSPKGWPTRSGNTIYF
TRBV4-1 | CASSQVGSGSQETQYF
TRBV3-1 | CASSQERLRRTEALF
TRBV7-2 | CASSLIASLWDRTETQYF
TRBV12-3/TRBV12-4 | CASSLAAGRAWGNTIYF
TRBV5-1 | CASRGGLRGTEAFF
TRBV6-5 | CASSLAGGVGELFF
TRBV12-3/TRBV12-4 | CASSWTSGVNYNEQFF
TRBV3-1 | CASSQSTDEAFF
TRBV28 | CASSVTGTGNTIYF
TRBV6-5 | CASSSYRIGELFF
TRBV7-9 | CASSFGTVWSGHTKETQYF